Listed below are T cell receptor beta chains from one sample, sequenced in a study of molecular identifiers for immune sequencing clone quantification. TCRdb re-analysed the PCR reads in MiXCR, keeping a single row per CDR3 protein. The data hold 300,000 to 350,000 distinct CDR3 sequences, with 20% to 25% observed a single time. The sequenced sample was naive CD8+ T cells from blood, with Jurkat cell RNA spiked in. The receptors come from a human donor in good health. Some libraries in this study had Jurkat cell RNA spiked in. Each CDR3 is given with its conserved first and last residue. A D gene is named only where the DNA matches it firmly. Some rows have no size entry. The others give once, few or many, or a class for an expanded clone.

>many|-|TRBV2|TRBJ2-2
TGTGCCAGAGGACAGCCGAACACCGGGGAGCTGTTTTTT
CARGQPNTGELFF
>many|TRBD2|TRBV7-2|TRBJ2-1
TGTGCCAGCAGCTTAGGACTAGCGATCAATGAGCAGTTCTTC
CASSLGLAINEQFF
>-|-|TRBV9|TRBJ2-3
TGTGCCAGCAGCGTGCGGGCCTCATCCCATAAAACAGATACGCAGTATTTT
CASSVRASSHKTDTQYF
>many|TRBD1|TRBV4-1|TRBJ2-3
TGCGCCAGCAGCCAGGGGTTGGACAGGGGGACGACAGATACGCAGTATTTT
CASSQGLDRGTTDTQYF
>many|-|TRBV6-6|TRBJ1-1
TGTGCCAGCACGGAAGGACCGAGCACTGAAGCTTTCTTT
CASTEGPSTEAFF
>many|TRBD1|TRBV30|TRBJ2-7
TGTGCCTGGGCCCCGGGACAGGGTCCCTACGAGCAGTACTTC
CAWAPGQGPYEQYF
>-|-|TRBV7-9|TRBJ2-1
TGTGCCAGCAGCTCGTCCACGGCAGGCACGGGTAATGAGCAGTTCTTC
CASSSSTAGTGNEQFF
>many|-|TRBV27|TRBJ2-3
TGTGCCAGCAGCGATGGGACACACACAGATACGCAGTATTTT
CASSDGTHTDTQYF
>many|TRBD1|TRBV5-1|TRBJ2-1
TGCGCCAGCAGCTTCCGGACAGGGCCTGTCTATGAGCAGTTCTTC
CASSFRTGPVYEQFF
>many|-|TRBV20-1|TRBJ1-1
TGCAGTGCCGACCCTGAACAGGGTGGTACTGAAGCTTTCTTT
CSADPEQGGTEAFF
>few|-|TRBV27|TRBJ1-4
TGTGCCAGCAGTTTATCTGGGGCACCGCTCAATGAAAAACTGTTTTTT
CASSLSGAPLNEKLFF
>many|TRBD2|TRBV5-4|TRBJ2-3
TGTGCCAGCAGCTTGCCTACTCTAGCGGGAGGGCCAGATACGCAGTATTTT
CASSLPTLAGGPDTQYF
>-|TRBD1|TRBV12-5|TRBJ2-1
TGTGCTAGTGGTTTGGACCCCGGACAGGGGATGAATGAGCAGTTCTTC
CASGLDPGQGMNEQFF
>many|-|TRBV7-6|TRBJ2-1
TGTGCCAGCAGCTTAATGCGGGACCCCTACAATGAGCAGTTCTTC
CASSLMRDPYNEQFF
>few|-|TRBV11-2|TRBJ2-7
TGTGCCAGCAGCTTAACAGGACATTACTCCTACGAGCAGTACTTC
CASSLTGHYSYEQYF
>many|-|TRBV30|TRBJ2-7
TGTGCCTGGAGTGCGGGGTTAGAGCAGTACTTC
CAWSAGLEQYF
>many|-|TRBV6-2/TRBV6-3|TRBJ1-2
TGTGCCAGCAGTCCCGGACAGTCTGGCTACACCTTC
CASSPGQSGYTF
>many|TRBD1|TRBV7-9|TRBJ1-1
TGTGCCAGCAGCTTAGGTTTCGGGACAGGGCCGGAGACTGAAGCTTTCTTT
CASSLGFGTGPETEAFF
>many|TRBD1|TRBV4-3|TRBJ2-5
TGCGCCAGCAGCCAAGACCTAAAGAGGACAGGGATCGACCAAGAGACCCAGTACTTC
CASSQDLKRTGIDQETQYF
>many|TRBD1|TRBV5-1|TRBJ1-3
TGCGCCAGCAGCCCCCGGACAGGGCTCTCTGGAAACACCATATATTTT
CASSPRTGLSGNTIYF
>-|TRBD2|TRBV3-1|TRBJ2-7
TGTGCCAGCAGCCATCTTGCGGGACTAGCGGGAGGGCCGTACGAGCAGTACTTC
CASSHLAGLAGGPYEQYF
>many|-|TRBV7-9|TRBJ2-2
TGTGCCAGCAGACATCCCCACACCGGGGAGCTGTTTTTT
CASRHPHTGELFF
>many|TRBD1|TRBV4-3|TRBJ1-1
TGCGCCAGCAGCCAGACAGGGGTGACTGAAGCTTTCTTT
CASSQTGVTEAFF
>few|TRBD2|TRBV12-3/TRBV12-4|TRBJ2-1
TGTGCCAGCAGTCGAGCGGGAGCTTTCGATGAGCAGTTCTTC
CASSRAGAFDEQFF
>many|-|TRBV3-1|TRBJ2-1
TGTGCCACCGCACCTTCGCCCTACAATGAGCAGTTCTTC
CATAPSPYNEQFF
>many|TRBD1|TRBV7-9|TRBJ1-1
TGTGCCAGCAGCTTAGCGGGACAGGCATTTATGAACACTGAAGCTTTCTTT
CASSLAGQAFMNTEAFF
>many|-|TRBV7-9|TRBJ2-3
TGTGCCAGCAGCCGGACCAGCCGGAGCACAGATACGCAGTATTTT
CASSRTSRSTDTQYF
>many|-|TRBV19|TRBJ2-3
TGTGCCAGTAGCCCAGCAGGGGATACGCAGTATTTT
CASSPAGDTQYF
>many|TRBD2|TRBV9|TRBJ2-3
TGTGCCAGCAGCGTAGGTGGGCGGGGGGGATACACAGATACGCAGTATTTT
CASSVGGRGGYTDTQYF
>-|TRBD1|TRBV6-2/TRBV6-3|TRBJ1-1
TGTGCCAGCAGTACGACAGGGTGGCAAGCTTTCTTT
CASSTTGWQAFF
>many|TRBD1|TRBV5-5|TRBJ2-3
TGTGCCAGCAGCTTTAGGACAGGTTCAACAGATACGCAGTATTTT
CASSFRTGSTDTQYF
>many|TRBD2|TRBV4-3|TRBJ2-7
TGCGCCAGCAGCCAGGTCGGACTAGCGGGAGTTTACGAGCAGTACTTC
CASSQVGLAGVYEQYF
>many|-|TRBV29-1|TRBJ2-5
TGCAGCGTTGAAAATGGGTTACAAGAGACCCAGTACTTC
CSVENGLQETQYF
>few|TRBD1|TRBV6-2/TRBV6-3|TRBJ1-2
TGTGCCAGCAGCCCGGCCGGACAGGGGTACCGAGCTAACTATGGCTACACCTTC
CASSPAGQGYRANYGYTF
>-|TRBD2|TRBV7-9|TRBJ2-7
TGTGCCAGCAGCTTAGTCCTAGCGGAAGTCTCCTACGAGCAGTACTTC
CASSLVLAEVSYEQYF
>few|TRBD2|TRBV6-2/TRBV6-3|TRBJ2-5
TGTGCCAGCAGTTACTCCCTCTTCGGGAGGGCCGGAGAGACCCAGTACTTC
CASSYSLFGRAGETQYF
>few|TRBD2|TRBV27|TRBJ2-7
TGTGCCAGCAGTTCGACTAGCGGGAGGGCCCACGAGCAGTACTTC
CASSSTSGRAHEQYF
>many|-|TRBV19|TRBJ1-6
TGTGCCAGTAGTATCTGGGAGAGTTCACCCCTCCACTTT
CASSIWESSPLHF
>few|-|TRBV6-2/TRBV6-3|TRBJ2-7
TGTGCCAGCAGTTACCGACAGGCCTCCTACGAGCAGTACTTC
CASSYRQASYEQYF
>-|-|TRBV27|TRBJ2-1
TGTGCCAGCAGTTTATCTAAGTACGATGAGCAGTTCTTC
CASSLSKYDEQFF
>many|-|TRBV7-9|TRBJ1-1
TGTGCCAGCAGCTCTCAGGGGCCCAACACTGAAGCTTTCTTT
CASSSQGPNTEAFF
>-|TRBD1|TRBV27|TRBJ2-7
TGTGCCAGCAGTTTACTGGCAGGGGGATACGAGCGGTACTTC
CASSLLAGGYERYF
>many|-|TRBV25-1|TRBJ2-7
TGTGCCAGCAGTGACCCCACCGGGAAGGGGCTCGAGCAGTACTTC
CASSDPTGKGLEQYF
>few|TRBD2|TRBV30|TRBJ2-2
TGTGCCTGGAGTGCTAGCGGGAGGGCCACCGGGGAGCTGTTTTTT
CAWSASGRATGELFF
>once|TRBD2|TRBV7-9|TRBJ2-7
TGTGCCAGCAGCCCGAAGCAGACCGGGGCAGGGGTGCTAGCGGGGGTCTACGAGCAGTACTTC
CASSPKQTGAGVLAGVYEQYF
>many|-|TRBV6-2/TRBV6-3|TRBJ1-5
TGTGCCAGCAGACTAGGGACCAATCAGCCCCAGCATTTT
CASRLGTNQPQHF
>many|-|TRBV19|TRBJ2-3
TGTGCCAGTAGTTCCCAGGGGATAGATACGCAGTATTTT
CASSSQGIDTQYF
>-|TRBD2|TRBV4-2|TRBJ2-7
TGTGCCAGCAGCCAAGAAAGGACTAGCGTGTTCTCCTACGAGCAGTACTTC
CASSQERTSVFSYEQYF
>many|TRBD2|TRBV29-1|TRBJ2-3
TGCAGCGTTGGAGGTAGCGGGGGGCCCAGCACAGATACGCAGTATTTT
CSVGGSGGPSTDTQYF
>many|-|TRBV7-2|TRBJ2-1
TGTGCCAGCAGCTCATCGGGGCGGGATTACTACAATGAGCAGTTCTTC
CASSSSGRDYYNEQFF
>many|-|TRBV12-3/TRBV12-4|TRBJ2-3
TGTGCCAGCAGTAGCGGTTATAGCACAGATACGCAGTATTTT
CASSSGYSTDTQYF
>many|TRBD1|TRBV29-1|TRBJ2-7
TGCAGCGTTGGATTGTGGACAGGGACCTACGAGCAGTACTTC
CSVGLWTGTYEQYF
>many|-|TRBV6-5|TRBJ2-7
TGTGCCAGCAGTTACTCGAAGGCAGGACAAAGATCCTACGAGCAGTACTTC
CASSYSKAGQRSYEQYF
>many|-|TRBV27|TRBJ1-5
TGTGCCAGCAGGACAACAGGATATAGCAATCAGCCCCAGCATTTT
CASRTTGYSNQPQHF
>-|-|TRBV6-1|TRBJ1-5
TGTGCCAGCAGTGAAGCTTCGTATAGCAATCAGCCCCAGCATTTT
CASSEASYSNQPQHF
>many|-|TRBV5-4|TRBJ1-1
TGTGCCAGCAGGGACGGGAGGGGCACTGAAGCTTTCTTT
CASRDGRGTEAFF
>-|TRBD2|TRBV7-3|TRBJ2-5
TGTGCCAGCAGCTTAGGGGGGACTAGTTACGAGACCCAGTACTTC
CASSLGGTSYETQYF
>many|-|TRBV28|TRBJ1-3
TGTGCCAGCAGCCCGGACACCTCTGGAAACACCATATATTTT
CASSPDTSGNTIYF
>many|-|TRBV19|TRBJ1-5
TGTGCCAGTAGTTCCCAGGGTAATAGCAATCAGCCCCAGCATTTT
CASSSQGNSNQPQHF